This T cell receptor beta chain was found in a study of blood T cell repertoires in COVID-19. Overall study: Donors in the United States, Italy and Spain gave samples during acute or convalescent COVID-19. From T cells, B-cell-depleted T cells, or PBMCs came the material, which was cDNA or gDNA.

This clone was observed a handful of times. This CDR3 is also generated by other DNA sequences in the sample. The Seattle site enrolled patients during active infection and followed them longitudinally. In the source study's methods: Estimated nucleated cell counts came from reference gene primer amplification. Clones were read by immunoSEQ multiplex PCR, and TCRdb kept only the in-frame ones, dropping some. That table gives V, J and clone size, and the DNA gave D and trimming. The sample carries under 250,000 clones, 80% to 90% recorded once. The source of this sequence is a man in his fifties or sixties with COVID-19, enrolled during active disease. Sequenced sample: peripheral blood.

The CDR3 coding sequence is TGCGCCAGCAGCTTGGACAGAACAAACTACGAGCAGTACTTC. Protein: CASSLDRTNYEQYF. The chain recombines TRBV5-1 with TRBJ2-7, with D uncertain. The CDR3 sequence is 14 residues long. CDR1 SGHRS and CDR2 YFSETQ come from the germline V gene. Trimming cost V 0 bases and J 3 bases, with 10 bases left between them.